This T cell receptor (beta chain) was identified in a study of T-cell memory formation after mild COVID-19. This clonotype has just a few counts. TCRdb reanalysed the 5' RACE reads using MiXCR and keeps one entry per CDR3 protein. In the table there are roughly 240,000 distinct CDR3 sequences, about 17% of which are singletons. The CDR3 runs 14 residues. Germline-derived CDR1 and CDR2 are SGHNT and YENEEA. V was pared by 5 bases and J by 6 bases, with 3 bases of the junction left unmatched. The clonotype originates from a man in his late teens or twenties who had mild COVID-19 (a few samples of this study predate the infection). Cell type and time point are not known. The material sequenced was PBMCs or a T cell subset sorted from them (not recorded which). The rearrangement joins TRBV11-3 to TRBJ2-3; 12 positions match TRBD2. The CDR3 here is CASSPGLAGDTQYF. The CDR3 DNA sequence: TGTGCCAGCAGCCCAGGACTAGCGGGGGATACGCAGTATTTT.